These T cell receptor beta chains were read from a single sample in a study of cytotoxic CD8 clonotypes in ibrutinib-treated CLL. The repertoire was sequenced with immunoSEQ multiplex PCR; TCRdb's copy has only in-frame clones and lacks some. This table has 250,000 or so clones, about three quarters appearing once. The sequences come from PBMCs, collected after 24 months of ibrutinib treatment. The receptors originated from a human donor with chronic lymphocytic leukemia. Each CDR3 is given with its conserved first and last residue. The D gene is left open where the match is weak. Some rows have no size entry. The others give once, few or many, or a class for an expanded clone.

j_gene: TRBJ2-5
d_gene: TRBD1
abundance: NA
v_gene: TRBV28
CDR3aa: CASSPNRGAKTQYF

j_gene: TRBJ1-1
d_gene: TRBD1
abundance: NA
v_gene: TRBV7-9
CDR3aa: CASNLKPAGGQEAFF

j_gene: TRBJ2-7
d_gene: NA
abundance: NA
v_gene: TRBV27
CDR3aa: CASSPGLPNSYEQYF

j_gene: TRBJ1-1
d_gene: NA
abundance: NA
v_gene: TRBV19
CDR3aa: CASSRDKDTEAFF

j_gene: TRBJ2-5
d_gene: NA
abundance: NA
v_gene: TRBV7-2
CDR3aa: CASSLNRKETQYF

j_gene: TRBJ1-2
d_gene: NA
abundance: few
v_gene: TRBV29-1
CDR3aa: CSVASNYGYTF

j_gene: TRBJ2-7
d_gene: NA
abundance: once
v_gene: TRBV30
CDR3aa: CAWKPKVYYEQYF

j_gene: TRBJ2-2
d_gene: NA
abundance: NA
v_gene: TRBV5-1
CDR3aa: CASSPQAGGELFF

j_gene: TRBJ2-7
d_gene: NA
abundance: NA
v_gene: TRBV27
CDR3aa: CATLDRTYEQYF

j_gene: TRBJ1-1
d_gene: NA
abundance: NA
v_gene: TRBV15
CDR3aa: CATSRKQGGYGTEAFF

j_gene: TRBJ2-2
d_gene: NA
abundance: few
v_gene: TRBV21-1
CDR3aa: CASRSETSGRVVDTGELFF

j_gene: TRBJ2-3
d_gene: TRBD2
abundance: NA
v_gene: TRBV9
CDR3aa: CASSTRLAVSTDTQYF

j_gene: TRBJ2-5
d_gene: NA
abundance: NA
v_gene: TRBV18
CDR3aa: CASSPTEQETQYF

j_gene: TRBJ2-1
d_gene: TRBD2
abundance: NA
v_gene: TRBV7-2
CDR3aa: CASSPPGLALNNEQFF

j_gene: TRBJ2-7
d_gene: TRBD1
abundance: NA
v_gene: TRBV27
CDR3aa: CASSLLGTGHIEQYF

j_gene: TRBJ1-2
d_gene: TRBD1
abundance: NA
v_gene: TRBV13
CDR3aa: CASSPRTGGPYGYTF

j_gene: TRBJ2-1
d_gene: NA
abundance: NA
v_gene: TRBV27
CDR3aa: CASSLWTGNEQFF

j_gene: TRBJ2-5
d_gene: NA
abundance: NA
v_gene: TRBV27
CDR3aa: CASSSGTGVSLETQYF

j_gene: TRBJ2-3
d_gene: NA
abundance: NA
v_gene: TRBV29-1
CDR3aa: CSVGTSRGDTQYF

j_gene: TRBJ2-7
d_gene: NA
abundance: NA
v_gene: TRBV30
CDR3aa: CAWRETGTGEQYF

j_gene: TRBJ2-7
d_gene: NA
abundance: NA
v_gene: TRBV11-3
CDR3aa: CASSSTWEDRQGSEQYF

j_gene: TRBJ1-4
d_gene: NA
abundance: NA
v_gene: TRBV14
CDR3aa: CASSPRRANEKLFF

j_gene: TRBJ2-7
d_gene: NA
abundance: NA
v_gene: TRBV19
CDR3aa: CASSSTPGSATYEQYF

j_gene: TRBJ2-7
d_gene: TRBD1
abundance: NA
v_gene: TRBV5-1
CDR3aa: CASSLTRDRAYEQYF

j_gene: TRBJ1-4
d_gene: NA
abundance: few
v_gene: TRBV18
CDR3aa: CASSNRQNEKLFF

j_gene: TRBJ2-5
d_gene: TRBD1
abundance: NA
v_gene: TRBV11-3
CDR3aa: CASSPGQGRETQYF

j_gene: TRBJ2-7
d_gene: TRBD2
abundance: NA
v_gene: TRBV28
CDR3aa: CASSPRLAGGSYEQYF

j_gene: TRBJ2-7
d_gene: NA
abundance: NA
v_gene: TRBV9
CDR3aa: CASSGSGEQYF

j_gene: TRBJ2-5
d_gene: NA
abundance: NA
v_gene: TRBV6-1
CDR3aa: CASSEALLWTQYF

j_gene: TRBJ1-2
d_gene: NA
abundance: NA
v_gene: TRBV19
CDR3aa: CASEDRRYGYTF

j_gene: TRBJ2-7
d_gene: TRBD1
abundance: once
v_gene: TRBV28
CDR3aa: CASSHGTVPYEQYF

j_gene: TRBJ2-2
d_gene: TRBD2
abundance: few
v_gene: TRBV9
CDR3aa: CASSAYLTSGRPPGELFF

j_gene: TRBJ1-4
d_gene: TRBD1
abundance: NA
v_gene: TRBV18
CDR3aa: CASSPGGQTHEKLFF

j_gene: TRBJ2-5
d_gene: TRBD2
abundance: NA
v_gene: TRBV29-1
CDR3aa: CSPPGGQETQYF

j_gene: TRBJ1-1
d_gene: NA
abundance: NA
v_gene: TRBV13
CDR3aa: CASSLPGENTEAFF

j_gene: TRBJ1-2
d_gene: NA
abundance: NA
v_gene: TRBV6-5
CDR3aa: CASRTDYGYTF

j_gene: TRBJ1-1
d_gene: NA
abundance: NA
v_gene: TRBV23-1
CDR3aa: CASSLRRGIAEAFF

j_gene: TRBJ2-7
d_gene: NA
abundance: NA
v_gene: TRBV28
CDR3aa: CASSLEGLYEQYF

j_gene: TRBJ2-6
d_gene: NA
abundance: NA
v_gene: TRBV10-2
CDR3aa: CASSGGAGANVLTF

j_gene: TRBJ2-7
d_gene: NA
abundance: NA
v_gene: TRBV19
CDR3aa: CASRPEGFYEQYF

j_gene: TRBJ2-3
d_gene: TRBD2
abundance: once
v_gene: TRBV7-3
CDR3aa: CASSSLYGTSGSNTQYF

j_gene: TRBJ2-1
d_gene: NA
abundance: NA
v_gene: TRBV6-4
CDR3aa: CASSDTSGAVDEQFF